Presented here are 10 T cell receptor beta chains from one specimen sequenced in a study of T-cell memory formation after mild COVID-19. MiXCR, applied by TCRdb to the 5' RACE reads, yields one record per CDR3 protein. This sample has 290,000 or so distinct CDR3 sequences, with roughly 19% found just once. Sequencing used PBMCs or a T cell subset sorted from them (not recorded which). Receptor source: a man aged 18-30 years who had mild COVID-19 (a few samples of this study predate the infection). Cell type and time point are not known.

This clonotype occurred a few times. This chain uses TRBV4-1 with TRBJ1-5; D call uncertain. The CDR3 loop spans 14 amino acids. The germline gives CDR1 MGHRA, CDR2 YSYEKL. V lost 1 base and J lost 8, with 12 bases in between. Written as DNA, the CDR3 is TGCGCCAGCAGCCAAGTGGGTCGAGGTGAGCCCCAGCATTTT. This translates into CASSQVGRGEPQHF.

V gene TRBV20-1 combines with J gene TRBJ2-7; D not resolved. Trimming removed 2 bases from V and 6 bases from J, with 17 bases in between. CDR1 DFQATT and CDR2 SNEGSKA come from the germline V gene (reference sequence). The CDR3 is 14 amino acids. The CDR3 nucleotides read TGCAGTGCTAGACACCTCGAAGATCGGAGCGAGCAGTACTTC. This sequence encodes CSARHLEDRSEQYF.

The chain is built from TRBV11-2 and TRBJ1-2, with D hard to call. The length of the CDR3 is 14 residues. Germline CDR1 SGHAT, CDR2 FQNNGV. The ends were cut back, 5 bases at V and 1 base at J, with 11 bases in the middle. The CDR3 here is CASSPSGINYGYTF. As DNA, the CDR3 is TGTGCCAGCAGCCCCTCGGGAATTAACTATGGCTACACCTTC.

V usage is TRBV5-5 and J usage is TRBJ2-3; 7 nucleotides line up with TRBD2. The J segment lost 3 bases and the V segment lost 4 bases, leaving 5 bases of the junction unmatched. Germline CDR1 SGHKS, CDR2 YYEKEE (reference sequence). This CDR3 has 14 residues. CDR3 sequence reads: CASSPEAGTDTQYF. The CDR3 DNA sequence: TGTGCCAGCAGCCCTGAAGCGGGAACAGATACGCAGTATTTT.

This clonotype was detected ten times or more. DNA for the CDR3: TGTGCCAGCAGTTCAGCGGACGGTGAGACCCAGTACTTC. Its translation is CASSSADGETQYF. The chain joins TRBV12-3 or TRBV12-4 to TRBJ2-5, with D tentatively TRBD2 (5 bases). The CDR3 length is 13 residues. The V and J ends lost 4 bases and 5 bases respectively, with 11 bases between them.

The V gene is TRBV5-6, the J gene TRBJ2-3; no clear D gene. V shed 0 bases and J shed 3 bases, with 14 bases lying between them. The CDR3 totals 16 residues. Germline values: CDR1 SGHDT, CDR2 YYEEEE. The CDR3 DNA is TGTGCCAGCAGCTTGGGACGACCCCGGTATACAGATACGCAGTATTTT. This gives the protein CASSLGRPRYTDTQYF.

This clonotype was counted at least ten times. The genes are TRBV27 and TRBJ2-6; D may be TRBD2 (5 bases). The CDR3 covers 15 residues. From germline, CDR1 is MNHEY and CDR2 SMNVEV (reference sequence). V was trimmed by 5 bases and J by 2 bases, leaving 10 bases between them. In DNA form, the CDR3 reads TGTGCCAGCAGTGCCCAGAGGGCTGGGGCCAACGTCCTGACTTTC. As protein: CASSAQRAGANVLTF.

This clonotype was counted a few times. V is TRBV28 and J is TRBJ1-1, with TRBD1 identical over 7 bases. The CDR3 runs 13 residues. V shed 5 bases and J 4 bases; nucleotides not matched to a gene: 4. The germline V gene encodes CDR1 MDHEN and CDR2 SYDVKM. The CDR3: CASSPWTGTEAFF. The CDR3 DNA sequence: TGTGCCAGCAGTCCCTGGACAGGCACTGAAGCTTTCTTT.

This clonotype has only a few counts. V gene TRBV6-2 or TRBV6-3 combines with J gene TRBJ2-7; 9 nucleotides align to TRBD2. Germline lookup yields CDR1 MNHEY and CDR2 SVGEGT. The ends lost 2 bases at V and 3 bases at J; junction bases unmatched: 2. CDR3 length: 14 amino acids. Here the CDR3 reads CASSYPAGGYEQYF. The CDR3 nucleotides are TGTGCCAGCAGTTACCCAGCGGGGGGCTACGAGCAGTACTTC.

The chain recombines TRBV25-1 with TRBJ1-3; no definite D call. V was trimmed by 3 bases and J by 1 base, leaving 10 bases between them. CDR3 length equals 15 residues. The germline gives CDR1 MGHDK, CDR2 SYGVNS. CDR3 protein: CASSDRATSGNTIYF. CDR3 sequence (DNA): TGTGCCAGCAGTGACAGAGCCACGTCTGGAAACACCATATATTTT.